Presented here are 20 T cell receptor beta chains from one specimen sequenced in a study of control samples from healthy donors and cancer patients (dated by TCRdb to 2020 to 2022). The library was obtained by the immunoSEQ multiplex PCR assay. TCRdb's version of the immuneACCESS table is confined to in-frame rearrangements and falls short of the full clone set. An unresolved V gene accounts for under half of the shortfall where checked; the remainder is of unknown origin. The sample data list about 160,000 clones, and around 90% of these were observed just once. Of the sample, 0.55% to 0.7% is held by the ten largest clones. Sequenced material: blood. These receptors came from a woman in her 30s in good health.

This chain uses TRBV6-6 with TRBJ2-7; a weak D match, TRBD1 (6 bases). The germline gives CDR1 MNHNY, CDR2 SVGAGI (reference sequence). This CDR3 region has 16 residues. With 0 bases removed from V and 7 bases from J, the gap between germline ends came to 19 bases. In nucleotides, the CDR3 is TGTGCCAGCAGTTACTCCCCCTCGACAGGATACAAAGAGCAGTACTTC. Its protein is CASSYSPSTGYKEQYF.

The CDR3 protein is CASSFPPGGSSSEAFF. The CDR3, as DNA: TGTGCCAGCAGTTTTCCCCCCGGGGGGAGTAGTTCTGAAGCTTTCTTT. V gene TRBV28 combines with J gene TRBJ1-1; the D gene is possibly TRBD1 (5 bases). CDR3 length equals 16 residues. Germline lookup yields CDR1 MDHEN and CDR2 SYDVKM. V shed 3 bases and J shed 6 bases, with 20 bases lying between them.

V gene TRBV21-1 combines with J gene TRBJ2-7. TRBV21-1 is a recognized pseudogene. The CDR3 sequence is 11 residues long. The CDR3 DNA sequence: TGTGCCAGCAGCAACTGGAACGAGCAGTACTTC. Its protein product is CASSNWNEQYF.

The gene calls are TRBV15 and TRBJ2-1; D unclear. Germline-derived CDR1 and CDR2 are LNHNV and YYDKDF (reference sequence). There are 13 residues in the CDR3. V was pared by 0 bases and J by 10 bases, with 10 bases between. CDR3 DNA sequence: TGTGCCACCAGCAGAGATCCCCTCCGGGAGCAGTTCTTC. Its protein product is CATSRDPLREQFF.

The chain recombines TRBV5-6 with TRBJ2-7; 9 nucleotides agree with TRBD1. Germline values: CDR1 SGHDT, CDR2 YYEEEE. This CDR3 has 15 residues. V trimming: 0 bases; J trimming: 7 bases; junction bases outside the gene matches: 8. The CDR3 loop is CASSLGGQGKWEQYF. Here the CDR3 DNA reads TGTGCCAGCAGCTTGGGGGGACAGGGTAAATGGGAGCAGTACTTC.

The CDR3 protein is CASSSRLTNTGELFF. CDR3 nucleotides: TGTGCCAGCAGCTCCCGACTAACGAACACCGGGGAGCTGTTTTTT. The V and J genes are TRBV4-2 and TRBJ2-2, with a tentative D call TRBD2 (5 bases). Germline CDR1 and CDR2: LGHNA and YNFKEQ. V was cut by 5 bases and J by 0 bases, with 10 bases left in between. The CDR3 runs to 15 residues.

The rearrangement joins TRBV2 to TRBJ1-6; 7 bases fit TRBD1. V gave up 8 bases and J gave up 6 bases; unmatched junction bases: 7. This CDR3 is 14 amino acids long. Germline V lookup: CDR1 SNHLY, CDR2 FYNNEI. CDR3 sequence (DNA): TGTGCCAGCGGGGGACAGACGGGTAATTCACCCCTCCACTTT. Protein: CASGGQTGNSPLHF.

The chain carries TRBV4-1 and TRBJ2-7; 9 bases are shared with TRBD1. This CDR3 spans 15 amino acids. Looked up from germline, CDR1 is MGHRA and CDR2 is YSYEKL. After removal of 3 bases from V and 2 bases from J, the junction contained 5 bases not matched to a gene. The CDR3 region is CASSQTTGGPYEQYF. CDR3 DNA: TGCGCCAGCAGCCAGACTACAGGGGGCCCCTACGAGCAGTACTTC.

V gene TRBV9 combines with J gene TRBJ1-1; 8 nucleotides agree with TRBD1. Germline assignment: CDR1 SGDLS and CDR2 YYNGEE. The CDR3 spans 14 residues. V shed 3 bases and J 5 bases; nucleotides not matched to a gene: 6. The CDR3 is CASSARGQETEAFF. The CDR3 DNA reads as TGTGCCAGCAGCGCCCGGGGACAGGAAACTGAAGCTTTCTTT.

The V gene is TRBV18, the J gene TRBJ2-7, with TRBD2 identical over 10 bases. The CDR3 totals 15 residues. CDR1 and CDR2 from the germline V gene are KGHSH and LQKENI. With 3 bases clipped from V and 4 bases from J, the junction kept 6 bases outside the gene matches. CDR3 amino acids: CASSPRTSGNYEQYF. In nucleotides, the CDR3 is TGTGCCAGCTCACCCAGAACTAGCGGGAATTACGAGCAGTACTTC.

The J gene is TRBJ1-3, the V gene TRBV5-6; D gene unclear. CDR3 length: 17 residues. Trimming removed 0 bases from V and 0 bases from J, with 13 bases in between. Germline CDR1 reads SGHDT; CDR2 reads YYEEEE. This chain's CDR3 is CASSLAPGRGSGNTIYF. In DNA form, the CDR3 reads TGTGCCAGCAGCTTGGCTCCCGGACGGGGCTCTGGAAACACCATATATTTT.

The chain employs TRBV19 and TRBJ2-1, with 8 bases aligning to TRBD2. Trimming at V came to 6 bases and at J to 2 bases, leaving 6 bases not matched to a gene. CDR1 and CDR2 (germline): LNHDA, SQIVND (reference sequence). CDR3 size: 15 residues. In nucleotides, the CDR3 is TGTGCCAGTAGCTCAGTAGCGGGAACCTACAATGAGCAGTTCTTC. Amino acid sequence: CASSSVAGTYNEQFF.

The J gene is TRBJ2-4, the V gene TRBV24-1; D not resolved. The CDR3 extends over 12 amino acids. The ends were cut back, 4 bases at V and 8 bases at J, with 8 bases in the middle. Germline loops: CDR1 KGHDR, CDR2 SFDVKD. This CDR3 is CATSEGFDIQYF. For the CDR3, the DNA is TGTGCCACCAGTGAAGGGTTTGACATTCAGTACTTC.

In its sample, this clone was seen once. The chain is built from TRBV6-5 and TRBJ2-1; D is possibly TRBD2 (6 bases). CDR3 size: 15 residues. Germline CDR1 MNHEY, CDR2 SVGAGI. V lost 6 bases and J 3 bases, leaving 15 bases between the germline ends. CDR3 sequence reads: CASRKIAENYNEQFF. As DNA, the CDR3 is TGTGCCAGCAGAAAAATAGCGGAGAACTACAATGAGCAGTTCTTC.

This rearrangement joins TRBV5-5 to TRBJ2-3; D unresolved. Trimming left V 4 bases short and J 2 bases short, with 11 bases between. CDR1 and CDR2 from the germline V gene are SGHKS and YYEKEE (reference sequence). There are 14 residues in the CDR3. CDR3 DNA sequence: TGTGCCAGCAGCGTCTCCCCTTCCACAGATACGCAGTATTTT. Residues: CASSVSPSTDTQYF.

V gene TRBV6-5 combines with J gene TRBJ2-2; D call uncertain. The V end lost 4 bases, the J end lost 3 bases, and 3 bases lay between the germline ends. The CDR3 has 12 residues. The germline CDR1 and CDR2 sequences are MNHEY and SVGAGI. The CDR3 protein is CASSSYTGELFF. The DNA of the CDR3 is TGTGCCAGCAGTTCGTACACCGGGGAGCTGTTTTTT.

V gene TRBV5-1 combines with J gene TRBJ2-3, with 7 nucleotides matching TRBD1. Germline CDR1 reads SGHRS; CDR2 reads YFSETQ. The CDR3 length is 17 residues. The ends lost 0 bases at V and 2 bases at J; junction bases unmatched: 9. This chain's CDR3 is CASSLGGTVLNTDTQYF. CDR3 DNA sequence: TGCGCCAGCAGCTTGGGAGGGACAGTGTTGAACACAGATACGCAGTATTTT.

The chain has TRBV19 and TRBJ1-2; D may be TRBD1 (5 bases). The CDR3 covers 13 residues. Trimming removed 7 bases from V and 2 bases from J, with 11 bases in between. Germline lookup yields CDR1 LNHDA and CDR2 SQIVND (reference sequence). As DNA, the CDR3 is TGTGCCAGTATCGACAGATCCAACTATGGCTACACCTTC. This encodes CASIDRSNYGYTF. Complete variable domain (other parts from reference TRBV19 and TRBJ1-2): DGGITQSPKYLFRKEGQNVTLSCEQNLNHDAMYWYRQDPGQGLRLIYYSQIVNDFQKGDIAEGYSVSREKKESFPLTVTSAQKNPTAFYLCASIDRSNYGYTFGSGTRLTVV.

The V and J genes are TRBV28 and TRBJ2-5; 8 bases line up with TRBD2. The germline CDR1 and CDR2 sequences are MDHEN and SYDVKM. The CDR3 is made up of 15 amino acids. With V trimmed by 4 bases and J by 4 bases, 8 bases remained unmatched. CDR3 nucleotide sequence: TGTGCCAGCAGTTCCCTAGGCGGGGGGTCAGAGACCCAGTACTTC. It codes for CASSSLGGGSETQYF.

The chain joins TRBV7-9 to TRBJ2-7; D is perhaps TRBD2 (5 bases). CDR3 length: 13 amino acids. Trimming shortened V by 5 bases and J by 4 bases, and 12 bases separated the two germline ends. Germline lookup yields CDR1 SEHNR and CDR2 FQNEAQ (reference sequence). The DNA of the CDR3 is TGTGCCAGCAGCCCGGACTCCAATTACGAGCAGTACTTC. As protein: CASSPDSNYEQYF.